This section outlines one TCR beta chain sequence together with its context. What it binds is unknown. The sample belongs to a study of human T cells and chemical hapten exposure. Study-wide background: Reading of the patch tests, which applied 0.01% DPC to the upper back, occurred at 6 days. Findings and caveats of the study: There was a positive correlation between PT1 expanded TCR counts and patch test score.

Library construction involved attaching unique molecular identifiers to individual cDNA molecules, which allowed quantitative, reproducible TCR counting. TCRdb reprocessed the RACE reads with MiXCR, giving one entry per CDR3 protein. Altogether tens of thousands of distinct CDR3 sequences are present, less than 15% being singletons, with the ten largest covering approximately 4.6%. Stated time point: pre-sensitization, week 0. Treatment noted: therapeutic diphenylcyclopropenone sensitization with weekly scalp DPC. Extraction yielded total RNA from whole blood (unfractionated). This TCR was recovered from a woman in her fifties or sixties with alopecia areata. Some clones in this sample may be carry-over from other donors' samples. Sequencing was performed on whole blood, taken in connection with sensitization to the hapten diphenylcyclopropenone (DPC).

This chain's CDR3 is CAISADGSSTDTQYF. The CDR3 DNA reads TGTGCCATCAGTGCGGACGGTAGTAGCACAGATACGCAGTATTTT. The chain is built from TRBV10-3 and TRBJ2-3; no reliable D call. Germline CDR1 is ENHRY and CDR2 is SYGVKD. V lost 4 bases and J lost 0, with 11 bases in between. The CDR3 consists of 15 residues.